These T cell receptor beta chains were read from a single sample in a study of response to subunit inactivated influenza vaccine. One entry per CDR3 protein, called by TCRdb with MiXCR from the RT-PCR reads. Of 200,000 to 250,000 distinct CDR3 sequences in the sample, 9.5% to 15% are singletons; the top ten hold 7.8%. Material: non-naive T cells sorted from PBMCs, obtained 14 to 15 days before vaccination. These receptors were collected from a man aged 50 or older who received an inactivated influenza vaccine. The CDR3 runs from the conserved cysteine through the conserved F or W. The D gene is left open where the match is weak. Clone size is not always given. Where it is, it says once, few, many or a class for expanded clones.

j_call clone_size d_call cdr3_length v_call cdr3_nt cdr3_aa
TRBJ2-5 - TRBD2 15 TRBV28 TGTGCCAGCAGTTCAGGGACTAGCGGGGGAAAGACCCAGTACTTC CASSSGTSGGKTQYF
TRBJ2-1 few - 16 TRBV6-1 TGTGCCAGCGTCCCTGACCCGGGCTGGAATTACAATGAGCAGTTCTTC CASVPDPGWNYNEQFF
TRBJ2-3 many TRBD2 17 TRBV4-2 TGTGCCAGCAGCGTTCTAGCGGGAGGTTCTAGCACAGATACGCAGTATTTT CASSVLAGGSSTDTQYF
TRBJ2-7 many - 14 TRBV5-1 TGCGCCAGCAGCAAGGACGGCACGAGCTACGAGCAGTACTTC CASSKDGTSYEQYF
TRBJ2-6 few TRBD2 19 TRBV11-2 TGTGCCAGCAGCTCCCTTAGTGTGGGGGGGTACTCTGGGGCCAACGTCCTGACTTTC CASSSLSVGGYSGANVLTF
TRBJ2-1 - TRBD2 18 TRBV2 TGTGCCAGCAGTGAAGAGGCTAGCGGGGGCCTGTTCCACAATGAGCAGTTCTTC CASSEEASGGLFHNEQFF
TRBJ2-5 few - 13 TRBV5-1 TGCGCCAGCAGCTTGCTGGTTTACGGGACCCAGTACTTC CASSLLVYGTQYF
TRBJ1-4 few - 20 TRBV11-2 TGTGCCAGCAGCTTGGGGGGTCGGGCCAAAATAGATGCAACTAATGAAAAACTGTTTTTT CASSLGGRAKIDATNEKLFF
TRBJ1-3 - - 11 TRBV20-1 TGCAGTGCTTACAATGGAAACACCATATATTTT CSAYNGNTIYF
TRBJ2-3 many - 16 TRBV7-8 TGTGCCAGCAGCTTAGGCTACAGAGGTGGCACAGATACGCAGTATTTT CASSLGYRGGTDTQYF
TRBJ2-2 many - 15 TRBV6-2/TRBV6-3 TGTGCCAGCAGTACGATACAGGGAATATCCGGGGAGCTGTTTTTT CASSTIQGISGELFF
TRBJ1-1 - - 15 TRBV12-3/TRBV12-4 TGTGCCAGCATACCGGCGGGACAAATGAACACTGAAGCTTTCTTT CASIPAGQMNTEAFF
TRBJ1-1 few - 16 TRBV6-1 TGTGCCAGCAGCGCCCCCCGGGGTGGGCTGAACACTGAAGCTTTCTTT CASSAPRGGLNTEAFF
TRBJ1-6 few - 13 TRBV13 TGTGCCAGCAGACGGGCAGGGACGACACCCCTCCACTTT CASRRAGTTPLHF
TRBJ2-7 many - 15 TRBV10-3 TGTGCCATCAGTGAGGGGCTAGTAGGCTCCTACGAGCAGTACTTC CAISEGLVGSYEQYF
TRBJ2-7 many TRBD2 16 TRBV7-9 TGTGCCAGCAGCTTATCACTAGCGGGAGCGGTGGACGAGCAGTACTTC CASSLSLAGAVDEQYF
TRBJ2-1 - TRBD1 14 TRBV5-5 TGTGCCAGCAGCGTCTCGGACAGGTCCAATGAGCAGTTCTTC CASSVSDRSNEQFF
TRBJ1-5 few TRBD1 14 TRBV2 TGTGCCAGCACTAAGGGACAGAGCAATCAGCCCCAGCATTTT CASTKGQSNQPQHF
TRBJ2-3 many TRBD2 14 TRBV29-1 TGCAGCGTTGAGAAGCGGGGGGGGACAGATACGCAGTATTTT CSVEKRGGTDTQYF
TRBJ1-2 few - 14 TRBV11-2 TGTGCCAGCAGCCAAGGACAGTTTAACTATGGCTACACCTTC CASSQGQFNYGYTF
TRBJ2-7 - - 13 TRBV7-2 TGTGCCAGAAGCCCTGGGCCCTTTTCCGAGCAGTACTTC CARSPGPFSEQYF
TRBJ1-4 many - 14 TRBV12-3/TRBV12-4 TGTGCCAGCAGCCCGCTGGGGGTAAATGAAAAACTGTTTTTT CASSPLGVNEKLFF
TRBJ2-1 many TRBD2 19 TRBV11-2 TGTGCCAGCAGCACCCAAATAGCGGGAGCGGTTGAGAGGCTAAATGAGCAGTTCTTC CASSTQIAGAVERLNEQFF
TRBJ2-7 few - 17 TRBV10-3 TGTGCCATCAGTGAAATAGGTTCAGGGGCTGGGTCCTACGAGCAGTACTTC CAISEIGSGAGSYEQYF
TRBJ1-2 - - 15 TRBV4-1 TGCGCCAGCAGCCAAGACCGCTATCTAACTGAGGGCTACACCTTC CASSQDRYLTEGYTF
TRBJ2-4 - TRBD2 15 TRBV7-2 TGTGCCAGCAGCTTAGCAGCGGGGGCCAAAAACATTCAGTACTTC CASSLAAGAKNIQYF
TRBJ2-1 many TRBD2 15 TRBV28 TGTGCCAGCAGTTTTTCTAGCGGGAGAGTCAATGAGCAGTTCTTC CASSFSSGRVNEQFF
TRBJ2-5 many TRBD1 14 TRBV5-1 TGCGCCAGCAGCTCCGGGACAGGGGTAGAGACCCAGTACTTC CASSSGTGVETQYF
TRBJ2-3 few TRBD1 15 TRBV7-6 TGTGCCAGCAGCTTCCAGACAGGGATGGGAGATACGCAGTATTTT CASSFQTGMGDTQYF
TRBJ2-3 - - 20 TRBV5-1 TGCGCCAGCAGCTTGAGGGTCCCGGGGACGGTGGTTATGGAGACAGATACGCAGTATTTT CASSLRVPGTVVMETDTQYF
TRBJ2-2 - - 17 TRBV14 TGTGCCAGCAGCCAAAGAGTAGGCGGGCGGAGCACCGGGGAGCTGTTTTTT CASSQRVGGRSTGELFF
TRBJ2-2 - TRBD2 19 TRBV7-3 TGTGCCAGCAGCAAATGGGGGACTAGCGGGAGTGAGGGGACCGGGGAGCTGTTTTTT CASSKWGTSGSEGTGELFF
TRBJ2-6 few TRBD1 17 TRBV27 TGTGCCAGCAGTTACGGGACAGGCAGCTCTGGGGCCAACGTCCTGACTTTC CASSYGTGSSGANVLTF
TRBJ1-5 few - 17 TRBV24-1 TGTGCCACCAGTGACCACAGGGTTGGGGTGGACAATCAGCCCCAGCATTTT CATSDHRVGVDNQPQHF
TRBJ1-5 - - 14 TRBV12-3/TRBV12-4 TGTGCCAGCAGTCGTACAGGGTTCAATCAGCCCCAGCATTTT CASSRTGFNQPQHF
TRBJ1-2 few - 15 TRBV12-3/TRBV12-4 TGTGCCAGCAGTTCATTCAATCCGACAGTTTATGGCTACACCTTC CASSSFNPTVYGYTF
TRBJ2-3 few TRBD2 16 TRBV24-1 TGTGCCACCAGTGACCAGACTAGCGGGGACTCCCATACGCAGTATTTT CATSDQTSGDSHTQYF
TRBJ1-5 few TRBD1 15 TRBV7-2 TGTGCCAGCAGCCCTCGTGTGACAGGGGAACAGCCCCAGCATTTT CASSPRVTGEQPQHF
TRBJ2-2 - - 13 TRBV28 TGTGCCAGCAGACGGTGGGACACCGGGGAGCTGTTTTTT CASRRWDTGELFF
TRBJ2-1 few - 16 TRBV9 TGTGCCAGCAGCGTATATACGGGATTCTCCTACAATGAGCAGTTCTTC CASSVYTGFSYNEQFF
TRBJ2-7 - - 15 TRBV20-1 TGCAGTGCTAAGGATCCCAGGGGCAGCTCCTACGAGCAGTACTTC CSAKDPRGSSYEQYF
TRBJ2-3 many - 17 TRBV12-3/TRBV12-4 TGTGCCAGCAGTTTAGGGATTCGGCCGGCTGACACAGATACGCAGTATTTT CASSLGIRPADTDTQYF
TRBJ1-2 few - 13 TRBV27 TGTGCCAGCAGTTCGGACCGATCCTATGGCTACACCTTC CASSSDRSYGYTF
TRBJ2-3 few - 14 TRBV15 TGTGCCACCAGCAGAGGAGTCGGCTCGGATACGCAGTATTTT CATSRGVGSDTQYF
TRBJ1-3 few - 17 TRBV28 TGTGCCAGCAGCCTGGGGTCGGGACAAAGCTCTGGAAACACCATATATTTT CASSLGSGQSSGNTIYF
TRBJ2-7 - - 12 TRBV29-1 TGCAGCGTTGTTGGGGTAGAACACGAGCAGTACTTC CSVVGVEHEQYF
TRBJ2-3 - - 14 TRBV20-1 TGCAGTGCTAGGGCCGGAAGACGGGTGGATACGCAGTATTTT CSARAGRRVDTQYF
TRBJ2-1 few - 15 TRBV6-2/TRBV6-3 TGTGCCAGCAGTCAGAGTATGGGACCGTACAATGAGCAGTTCTTC CASSQSMGPYNEQFF
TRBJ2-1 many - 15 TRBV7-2 TGTGCCAGCAGCTCCCCGACAGTTTCTCGGGGTAAGCAGTTCTTC CASSSPTVSRGKQFF
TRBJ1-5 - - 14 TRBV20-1 TGCAGTGCTATCCGGGACCAGCCCAATCAGCCCCAGCATTTT CSAIRDQPNQPQHF
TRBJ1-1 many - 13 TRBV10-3 TGTGCCATCAGTGGGTACTTGAACACTGAAGCTTTCTTT CAISGYLNTEAFF
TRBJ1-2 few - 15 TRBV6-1 TGTGCCAGCAGTGGGGGAGAAACCCTCATCAATGGCTACACCTTC CASSGGETLINGYTF
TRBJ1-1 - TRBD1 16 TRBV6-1 TGTGCCAGCAGGGATTATTACGACAGGGGGAAGACTGAAGCTTTCTTT CASRDYYDRGKTEAFF